There are a few counts of the clone carrying this T cell receptor beta chain. Its antigen remains unidentified. Germline CDR1 and CDR2: PRHDT and FYEKMQ (reference sequence). V was shortened by 6 bases and J by 5 bases, with 11 bases between the two germline ends. The CDR3 contains 13 residues. Sequencing used immunoSEQ multiplex PCR; TCRdb keeps in-frame clones, though not all of them. This sample carries some 42,000 clones, roughly 86% of them seen once, and the ten largest clones take 2.5% to 3%. The sample belongs to a study of PD-L1 blockade in urothelial cancer. Study details: Analyses used blood from 3 weeks (second dose) and 6 weeks after treatment start. Median T cell yield per blood sample was over 140,000 cells. The study's findings and limits: In blood sampled pretreatment, TCR clonality below the median predicted better survival.

Per-patient samples, pretreatment and on-treatment, numbered 1 to 8. The sequence was obtained from a man between 65 and 85 years old with urothelial cancer. This chain uses TRBV13 with TRBJ1-5; tentatively, D is TRBD1 (6 bases). This specimen consisted of PBMCs, obtained around atezolizumab (anti-PD-L1) treatment. The CDR3 is CASSKDRHQPQHF. The CDR3 coding sequence is TGTGCCAGCAGTAAGGACAGACATCAGCCCCAGCATTTT.